This T cell receptor (beta chain) emerged from a study of blood T cell repertoires in COVID-19. Background on the study: Donors in the United States, Italy and Spain gave samples during acute or convalescent COVID-19. Sources were T cells, B-cell-depleted T cells, or PBMCs; the material itself was cDNA or gDNA.

Original processing methods: Estimation of nucleated cell counts relied on the amplification of reference gene primers. Here immunoSEQ multiplex PCR was the method, and the copy in TCRdb shows in-frame clones only, minus some. That table gives V, J and clone size, and the DNA gave D and trimming. The sample has some 180,000 clones, 88% seen once. CDR1 is LNHDA and CDR2 is SQIVND in the germline V gene (reference sequence). Trimming took 8 bases from V and 5 from J; bases not matched to a gene: 17. The CDR3 is 16 residues long. During active infection, Seattle patients enrolled and were then monitored through disease.

The clonotype comes from a man between 50 and 59 years old with COVID-19, enrolled during active disease. Sequences were obtained from peripheral blood. The chain recombines TRBV19 with TRBJ1-1, with TRBD1 identical over 7 bases. CDR3 nucleotides: TGTGCCAGTTACGCTTGGTCTAACAGGGGAGGAACTGAAGCTTTCTTT. This gives the protein CASYAWSNRGGTEAFF.